A selection of T cell receptor beta chains follows, all from one sample in a study of PD-1 blockade in classical Hodgkin lymphoma. The repertoire was sequenced with immunoSEQ multiplex PCR; TCRdb's copy has only in-frame clones and lacks some. The sample consists of roughly 42,000 clones, around 74% of them appearing once. Sample: peripheral blood mononuclear cells (PBMCs), taken before the fourth cycle of nivolumab. These TCRs come from a human donor with classical Hodgkin lymphoma. Both conserved end residues are part of each CDR3. Fields, in order: D gene, V gene, J gene, clone size, CDR3 protein, CDR3 DNA. The D gene is left open where the match is weak. Clone size is not always given. Where it is, it says once, few, many or a class for expanded clones.

>TRBD1|TRBV25-1|TRBJ1-2|-
CASRGQGGNYGYTF
TGTGCCAGCAGAGGACAGGGAGGGAACTATGGCTACACCTTC
>TRBD1|TRBV16|TRBJ1-6|-
CASSLRTGDNSPLHF
TGTGCCAGCAGCCTCCGGACAGGGGATAATTCACCCCTCCACTTT
>TRBD1|TRBV4-3|TRBJ2-7|-
CASSDSSGQGPYEQYF
TGCGCCAGCAGCGACTCTTCAGGACAGGGGCCCTACGAGCAGTACTTC
>-|TRBV21-1|TRBJ2-3|-
CASSRGTTNADTQYF
TGTGCCAGCAGCAGAGGGACTACAAACGCAGATACGCAGTATTTT
>TRBD2|TRBV4-2|TRBJ2-1|-
CASSHQRGAEHNEQFF
TGTGCCAGCAGCCACCAGCGGGGGGCCGAGCACAATGAGCAGTTCTTC
>-|TRBV27|TRBJ1-5|-
CASSSDGRYSNQPQHF
TGTGCCAGCAGTTCTGACGGAAGATATAGCAATCAGCCCCAGCATTTT
>-|TRBV7-2|TRBJ1-2|-
CASSLEPGSNYGYTF
TGTGCCAGCAGCTTAGAACCGGGTTCCAACTATGGCTACACCTTC
>TRBD1|TRBV18|TRBJ2-1|-
CASSRGQGAANEQFF
TGTGCCAGCTCTCGAGGACAGGGGGCGGCCAATGAGCAGTTCTTC
>-|TRBV5-4|TRBJ1-6|-
CASSPSGGSSYNSPLHF
TGTGCCAGCAGCCCCTCCGGGGGGAGCTCCTATAATTCACCCCTCCACTTT
>-|TRBV11-2|TRBJ2-1|-
CASSSKRDMSYNEQFF
TGTGCCAGCAGCTCCAAACGCGACATGAGCTACAATGAGCAGTTCTTC
>-|TRBV29-1|TRBJ2-7|-
CSVGLALGEQYF
TGCAGCGTTGGGCTAGCCCTAGGCGAGCAGTACTTC
>TRBD2|TRBV2|TRBJ2-3|-
CASRGDYTDTQYF
TGTGCCTCGCGCGGGGACTACACAGATACGCAGTATTTT
>-|TRBV4-1|TRBJ1-1|medium-sized
CASSQDGIAFF
TGCGCCAGCAGCCAAGATGGGATAGCTTTCTTT
>-|TRBV5-5|TRBJ1-1|few
CASSLQVPEVNTEAFF
TGTGCCAGCAGCTTACAGGTTCCCGAAGTTAACACTGAAGCTTTCTTT
>TRBD1|TRBV7-2|TRBJ2-3|-
CASSLEPGGYTDTQYF
TGTGCCAGCAGCTTAGAGCCAGGGGGCTACACAGATACGCAGTATTTT
>-|TRBV21-1|TRBJ2-1|-
CASSAIGGWSGSYNEQFF
TGTGCCAGCAGCGCCATTGGCGGGTGGAGCGGCTCCTACAATGAGCAGTTCTTC
>-|TRBV5-1|TRBJ1-4|-
CASSFRSGEKLFF
TGCGCCAGCAGCTTCCGGAGTGGGGAAAAACTGTTTTTT
>TRBD1|TRBV6-5|TRBJ1-2|few
CASSYALGGGGGYTF
TGTGCCAGCAGTTACGCCCTAGGAGGGGGCGGGGGCTACACCTTC
>-|TRBV28|TRBJ2-1|few
CASSFGPGLIGNEQFF
TGTGCCAGCAGTTTTGGGCCGGGCCTGATAGGGAATGAGCAGTTCTTC
>-|TRBV15|TRBJ2-5|-
CATSRQFREGETQYF
TGTGCCACCAGCAGACAATTCCGAGAGGGAGAGACCCAGTACTTC
>TRBD1|TRBV6-5|TRBJ2-2|-
CASTPDRTGELFF
TGTGCCAGCACCCCGGACAGGACCGGGGAGCTGTTTTTT
>TRBD1|TRBV7-2|TRBJ2-7|-
CASSLGGQGYEQYF
TGTGCCAGCAGCTTAGGGGGACAGGGGTACGAGCAGTACTTC
>TRBD2|TRBV7-8|TRBJ2-1|-
CASSPHGLAGHNEQFF
TGTGCCAGCAGCCCCCACGGGCTAGCGGGGCACAATGAGCAGTTCTTC
>-|TRBV28|TRBJ2-5|-
CATRDRDNFQETQYF
TGTGCCACCAGAGACCGGGACAACTTCCAAGAGACCCAGTACTTC
>-|TRBV4-1|TRBJ2-1|-
CASSQSVDEQFF
TGCGCCAGCAGCCAATCGGTGGATGAGCAGTTCTTC
>TRBD1|TRBV6-1|TRBJ1-1|-
CASSAYGTGMNTEAFF
TGTGCCAGCAGTGCCTACGGGACAGGGATGAACACTGAAGCTTTCTTT
>-|TRBV6-1|TRBJ1-5|-
CASSGGKGVYQPQHF
TGTGCCAGCAGTGGCGGTAAGGGGGTATATCAGCCCCAGCATTTT
>-|TRBV12-2|TRBJ1-5|few
CASRLAVPRYSNQPQHF
TGTGCAAGTCGCTTAGCAGTGCCAAGATATAGCAATCAGCCCCAGCATTTT
>TRBD1|TRBV28|TRBJ1-1|few
CATNQWTGAVNTEAFF
TGTGCCACCAACCAATGGACAGGGGCGGTGAACACTGAAGCTTTCTTT
>-|TRBV21-1|TRBJ2-1|-
CASSSKRGGRFNEQFF
TGTGCCAGCAGCTCAAAGCGGGGGGGCCGATTCAATGAGCAGTTCTTC
>TRBD1|TRBV19|TRBJ1-1|-
CATTPRDRGESFEAFF
TGTGCCACCACACCTCGGGACAGGGGAGAGTCATTTGAAGCTTTCTTT
>TRBD1|TRBV30|TRBJ2-7|-
CAWRHRDRDYEQYF
TGTGCCTGGAGGCACCGGGACAGGGATTACGAGCAGTACTTC
>-|TRBV28|TRBJ1-4|few
CASSPSTVDEKLFF
TGTGCCAGCAGCCCTAGTACCGTGGATGAAAAACTGTTTTTT
>TRBD1|TRBV7-9|TRBJ1-2|-
CASSLDRGTYGYTF
TGTGCCAGCAGCTTAGACAGGGGGACCTATGGCTACACCTTC
>-|TRBV5-6|TRBJ2-5|few
CASSLEPDETQYF
TGTGCCAGCAGCTTGGAGCCCGACGAGACCCAGTACTTC
>-|TRBV7-2|TRBJ1-2|-
CASSSLSKVSYGYTF
TGTGCCAGCAGCTCCCTGTCCAAAGTGAGCTATGGCTACACCTTC
>-|TRBV11-2|TRBJ2-1|-
CASSPTPGQNYNEQFF
TGTGCCAGCAGCCCCACCCCCGGGCAGAATTACAATGAGCAGTTCTTC
>-|TRBV10-3|TRBJ2-7|-
CAISDDRNLYEQYF
TGTGCCATCAGTGATGACAGGAACCTCTACGAGCAGTACTTC
>-|TRBV7-8|TRBJ2-2|-
CASSLSEGTGELFF
TGTGCCAGCAGCTTATCGGAGGGAACCGGGGAGCTGTTTTTT
>-|TRBV6-5|TRBJ1-4|many
CASSYGGGATNEKLFF
TGTGCCAGCAGTTACGGCGGGGGAGCAACTAATGAAAAACTGTTTTTT
>TRBD1|TRBV19|TRBJ1-2|-
CASSTQQTGRYGYTF
TGTGCCAGTAGTACACAGCAGACAGGGAGGTATGGCTACACCTTC
>-|TRBV27|TRBJ2-7|-
CASSLDTKGYEQYF
TGTGCCAGCAGTTTAGATACTAAGGGGTACGAGCAGTACTTC
>TRBD2|TRBV7-9|TRBJ2-7|-
CASSLPLAGGTYEQYF
TGTGCCAGCAGCCTTCCACTAGCGGGGGGTACCTACGAGCAGTACTTC
>TRBD1|TRBV7-9|TRBJ1-2|-
CASSPWDSFYGYTF
TGTGCCAGCAGCCCTTGGGACAGCTTCTATGGCTACACCTTC
>TRBD1|TRBV7-9|TRBJ1-2|-
CASSLDRTGGVYGYTF
TGTGCCAGCAGCTTGGACCGGACAGGAGGCGTCTATGGCTACACCTTC
>-|TRBV6-1|TRBJ1-2|-
CASPSSGGYGYTF
TGTGCCAGCCCGAGTTCGGGGGGATATGGCTACACCTTC
>-|TRBV19|TRBJ1-3|many
CASQPKNAGNTIYF
TGTGCCAGTCAACCAAAGAACGCTGGAAACACCATATATTTT
>-|TRBV27|TRBJ2-3|-
CASSFTSGTQYF
TGTGCCAGCAGTTTTACATCCGGCACGCAGTATTTT
>-|TRBV4-1|TRBJ1-5|few
CASSQGGSQGQPQHF
TGCGCCAGCAGCCAAGGGGGGTCCCAGGGCCAGCCCCAGCATTTT
>TRBD2|TRBV5-1|TRBJ2-7|-
CASSLGTSGAYEQYF
TGCGCCAGCAGCTTGGGGACTAGCGGGGCCTACGAGCAGTACTTC
>-|TRBV5-1|TRBJ1-5|-
CASRIEGPSGGNQPQHF
TGCGCCAGCCGGATCGAGGGACCCTCAGGGGGCAATCAGCCCCAGCATTTT
>TRBD1|TRBV11-3|TRBJ2-2|few
CASSRDRGIAGELFF
TGTGCCAGCAGCCGAGACAGGGGAATAGCCGGGGAGCTGTTTTTT
>-|TRBV5-1|TRBJ2-6|-
CASSLVAGPTGANVLTF
TGCGCCAGCAGCTTGGTGGCAGGACCGACGGGGGCCAACGTCCTGACTTTC